This TCR beta chain came from a study of T cells of healthy individuals. This clonotype was seen many times. Via MiXCR, TCRdb re-called the 5' RACE reads, giving one row per CDR3 protein. The repertoire consists of roughly 87,000 distinct CDR3 sequences, with 17% occurring once and the leading ten covering 6.2%. The CDR3 sequence is 15 residues long. V was pared by 3 bases and J by 3 bases, with 6 bases of the junction left unmatched. The chain uses TRBV12-3 or TRBV12-4 and TRBJ1-2, with 8 bases fitting TRBD1. This clonotype originated in a human donor in good health. The CDR3 region has the DNA TGTGCCAGCAGTTTGTCCCAGGGGGCGTACTATGGCTACACCTTC. Its protein is CASSLSQGAYYGYTF.